The T cell receptor (beta chain) described here comes from a study of vaccination and CD4 T cells after COVID-19. Looking at the study overall: Six males and four females, two of them Hispanic, were enrolled as convalescents. Overall study results and limits: For SARS-CoV-2-reactive clonotypes, the median went from around 20 to 38, a nonsignificant increase.

The germline V and J ends were trimmed by 5 bases and 1 base, with 15 bases remaining between them. The CDR3 length is 15 residues. CDR1 and CDR2 from the germline V gene are MNHNS and SASEGT. This clonotype appeared a few times. The antigen remains unidentified. This sample's treatment: approximately nine-day PBMC culture with coronavirus spike peptide pools or control peptides (ViraFEST assay). Culture of some 1.9 million PBMCs per well took place with about 10 IU/ml IL-2 and 8.5 to 10 ug/ml peptide pools. Cultured CD4+ T cells had their DNA profiled by the Oncomine TCR Beta short-read assay. Using its own MiXCR run on the PCR reads, TCRdb lists one record per CDR3 protein. The sample has about 10,000 distinct CDR3 sequences; 41% are singletons.

The material sequenced was CD4+ T cells from blood, cultured in vitro. The genes are TRBV6-1 and TRBJ2-7, with D perhaps given as TRBD1 or TRBD2 (5 bases each). This clonotype was obtained from a human donor who had recovered from COVID-19. The CDR3 DNA reads TGTGCCAGCAGTCCGAAACGGGACCGGTCCTACGAGCAGTACTTC. It codes for CASSPKRDRSYEQYF.